This T cell receptor (beta chain) was profiled in a study of identical twins. TCRdb re-called the 5' RACE reads through MiXCR, storing one row per CDR3 protein. The sample contains about 150,000 distinct CDR3 sequences, roughly 3.2% of which appear only once. CDR3 size: 13 residues. V lost 5 bases to trimming and J lost 4 bases, with 13 bases between them. Germline values: CDR1 SQVTM, CDR2 ANQGSEA. Sequencing was carried out using memory T cells sorted from blood. This rearrangement joins TRBV29-1 to TRBJ2-3; D may be TRBD2 (5 bases). This clonotype originated in a man between 18 and 35 years old in good health. The CDR3 here is CSVTRTGADTQYF. The DNA for the CDR3 is TGCAGCGTTACTAGAACCGGGGCAGATACGCAGTATTTT.